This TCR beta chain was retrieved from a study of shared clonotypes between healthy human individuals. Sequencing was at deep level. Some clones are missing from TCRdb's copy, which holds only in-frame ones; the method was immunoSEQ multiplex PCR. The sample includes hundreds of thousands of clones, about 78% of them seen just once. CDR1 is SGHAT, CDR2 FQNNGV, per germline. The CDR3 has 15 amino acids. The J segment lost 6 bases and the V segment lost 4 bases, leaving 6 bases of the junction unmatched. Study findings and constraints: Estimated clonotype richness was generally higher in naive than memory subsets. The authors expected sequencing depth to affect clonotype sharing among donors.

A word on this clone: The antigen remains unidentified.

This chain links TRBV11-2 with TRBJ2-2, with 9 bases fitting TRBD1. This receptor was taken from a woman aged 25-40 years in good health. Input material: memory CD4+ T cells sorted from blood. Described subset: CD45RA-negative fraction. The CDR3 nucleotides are TGTGCCAGCAGCTGGGGACAGGGAGGCGCCGGGGAGCTGTTTTTT. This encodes CASSWGQGGAGELFF.